This T cell receptor (beta chain) is drawn from a study of neoadjuvant anti-PD-1 for oral cavity cancer (TCRdb year 2021). At the level of the whole study: Three to four biweekly doses of nivolumab at 3 mg/kg were mostly administered to patients before curative-intent surgical resection. Patients who did not progress were given a fourth nivolumab dose at about day 43 and had definitive surgical resection on days 50-56. There were 12 patients in the parent correlative cohort, and the response rate was 33%. Patients with complete response, partial response or stable disease by RECIST 1.1 were defined as responders, whereas patients with progression were defined as non-responders. Paper-wide results and their limitations: After neoadjuvant nivolumab, significantly higher T cell clonality (Gini index) was found within PBMCs in non-responders than in responders. Higher pretreatment blood TCRbeta clonality and lower post-treatment tumor TCRbeta clonality were correlated with higher pretreatment blood Treg/Th17 ratios. TCR analyses included only three patients per response group, and the authors called for larger cohorts for validation.

Interpreted using the paper, the time point label stands for: before neoadjuvant nivolumab. Patients had been newly diagnosed with stage II-IVA oral cavity squamous cell carcinoma, and no prior systemic or radiation treatment had been given to the patients. The cohort was made up of patients with locally advanced, HPV-negative oral cavity squamous cell carcinoma. No culture maintenance or expansion was done, as the peripheral blood mononuclear cells went straight to analysis. Samples were obtained from a longitudinal correlative study of a single-arm phase II trial of neoadjuvant nivolumab in oral cavity squamous cell carcinoma. Subject-matched pre- and post-treatment PBMCs and tumors from three responders and three non-responders were subjected to genomic DNA-based TCRbeta sequencing. Peripheral blood mononuclear cells were drawn once before nivolumab treatment and a second time after treatment, when surgery took place. Genomic DNA was isolated from PBMCs using the Maxwell RSC DNA from Cells kit.

For deep sequencing, PBMC libraries mostly used 400 to 500 ng of input genomic DNA, with six replicates for each sample. TCRbeta libraries were prepared with the immunoSEQ hsTCRbeta kit according to the manufacturer's instructions. The completed libraries were mixed into a single pool at 3 nM, then sequenced with an Illumina NovaSeq 6000 S4 flow cell. The original methods were these. Raw data preprocessing and quality control were performed with the immunoSEQ Analyzer. The analysis was restricted to productive rearrangements, with each unique CDR3 amino acid sequence defining a clonotype. Using the R package tcR, the researchers computed the Gini-Simpson index as their estimate of repertoire clonality. Student's t test was used to compare Gini indices, and Pearson correlation was used to assess associations with tumor size change. TCRdb carries this immuneACCESS record with in-frame sequences only. Its versions omit some clonotypes, under half of them owing to an unresolved V gene in the studies checked, with the rest unexplained. The DNA was the basis for D and trimming; V, J and clone size are from that table. This sample comprises about 80,000 clones, about 80% of them detected only once. The ten largest clones represent 2.5% to 4% of the sample.

Notes on this clone: Its antigen is not yet known. No qualities accompany the bases; no much larger clone lies one base away.

The germline V gene (reference sequence) supplies CDR1 MNHNY and CDR2 SVGAGI. The CDR3 runs 15 residues from the cysteine to the phenylalanine. This entry keeps only the CDR3 DNA: 45 bases, framed from base 1. The germline ends are 11 bases apart after V is trimmed by 5 bases and J by 0 bases. The sequencing used PBMCs, collected before nivolumab (anti-PD-1) treatment. This TCR derives from a person aged 35-80 years with oral cavity squamous cell carcinoma. The chain is made from TRBV6-6 and TRBJ2-1, and perhaps TRBD2 as D gene, on 6 matching bases. The DNA is as follows: TGTGCCAGCAGTACGACCGGGAGCTCCTACAATGAGCAGTTCTTC. Translated, this gives CASSTTGSSYNEQFF.